The 6 T cell receptor beta chains presented below share a single source sample, sequenced in a study of PD-1 blockade in classical Hodgkin lymphoma. Sequencing used immunoSEQ multiplex PCR; TCRdb keeps in-frame clones, though not all of them. The sample lists about 15,000 clones; roughly 81% were seen once. Documented time point: newly diagnosed, previously untreated cHL patient sample. The sequencing sample was made of peripheral blood mononuclear cells (PBMCs). The receptors shown here come from a human donor with classical Hodgkin lymphoma.

The chain employs TRBV6-5 and TRBJ2-7; TRBD1 matches at 7 bases. CDR1 MNHEY and CDR2 SVGAGI come from the germline V gene. The CDR3 extends over 12 amino acids. V was pared by 3 bases and J by 6 bases, with 2 bases of the junction left unmatched. The CDR3 here is CASSYRGREQYF. CDR3 coding DNA: TGTGCCAGCAGTTATAGGGGGCGCGAGCAGTACTTC.

This rearrangement joins TRBV10-1 to TRBJ2-1; D unclear. The CDR3 totals 14 residues. The V gene lost 5 bases and the J gene lost 5 bases, with 13 bases spanning the gap. Germline loops: CDR1 WNHNN, CDR2 SYGVQD (reference sequence). The CDR3 DNA follows: TGCGCCAGCAGTCCCTCGGACGGGCACAATGAGCAGTTCTTC. Translating it yields CASSPSDGHNEQFF.

V is TRBV29-1 and J is TRBJ2-2; unclear D gene. From germline, CDR1 is SQVTM and CDR2 ANQGSEA. The CDR3 totals 14 residues. Between the trimmed V and J ends, which lost 7 bases and 4 bases, there was a span of 16 bases. CDR3 protein: CSARSGDGTGELFF. The CDR3 DNA follows: TGCAGCGCTCGGTCTGGGGATGGCACCGGGGAGCTGTTTTTT.

The rearrangement links TRBV5-6 to TRBJ2-7; 8 positions agree with TRBD2. CDR3 length: 15 residues. J lost 5 bases, V lost 3 bases, and 10 bases had no gene match. Germline assignment: CDR1 SGHDT and CDR2 YYEEEE. CDR3 nucleotide sequence: TGTGCCAGCAGCTGGCGCGGGACTAGGACTCACGAGCAGTACTTC. This codes for CASSWRGTRTHEQYF.

V gene TRBV5-1 combines with J gene TRBJ2-7; tentative D call: TRBD1 (5 bases). V lost 2 bases, J lost 3 bases, and 18 bases lay in between. The CDR3 totals 16 residues. CDR1 is SGHRS and CDR2 is YFSETQ in the germline V gene. Here the CDR3 DNA reads TGCGCCAGCAGCTTTGGTACAGGATACCCTTACTACGAGCAGTACTTC. This translates into CASSFGTGYPYYEQYF.

The chain recombines TRBV23-1 with TRBJ1-4; D may be TRBD1 (5 bases). TRBV23-1 is recorded as an ORF, its role being uncertain. Trimming took off 4 bases at V and 3 bases at J, with 15 bases between the two ends. CDR3 size: 16 residues. CDR3 in DNA: TGCGCCAGCAGTCCCAGCAGTGGGGGTGCTAATGAAAAACTGTTTTTT. Translated, it gives CASSPSSGGANEKLFF.